This TCR beta chain was observed in a study of T cells in tuberculosis. Germline loops: CDR1 LNHDA, CDR2 SQIVND (reference sequence). This CDR3 has 14 amino acids. The V end lost 4 bases, the J end lost 3 bases, and 13 bases lay between the germline ends. Each donor contributed about 100,000 T cells on average, unsorted. Concerning this clone itself: Its antigen is currently unknown.

Sequencing used immunoSEQ multiplex PCR; TCRdb keeps in-frame clones, though not all of them. There are some 34,000 clones in the sample; 85% to 95% occur only once, and more than 6.5% lies in the top ten. Study-level points and caveats: Smaller distances to GMM-specific TCRs suggested their expansion in active tuberculosis. GEM motif frequencies gave approximately 70% accuracy; the GMM repertoire gave roughly 90%.

The sequence was obtained from a donor under 30 with latent tuberculosis or without tuberculosis infection. The chain recombines TRBV19 with TRBJ2-7; D is possibly TRBD1 (6 bases). Material: PBMCs. Here the CDR3 DNA reads TGTGCCAGTAGTAACAGGGCTACCTACTACGAGCAGTACTTC. Protein product: CASSNRATYYEQYF.